The sequence of this TCR beta chain was determined in a study of cytomegalovirus exposure and HLA in healthy donors. Germline V gene lookup returns CDR1 SGHRS and CDR2 YFSETQ. V lost 5 bases to trimming and J lost 7 bases, with 11 bases between them. CDR3 length: 12 residues. Study-level results: CMV antigen specificity was confirmed in vitro for a few CMV-associated chains. In an earlier analysis, in 540 or so donors, most V segments appeared productive either ~90% or ~30% of the time. A highly shared variant cluster was judged a likely technical artifact.

In its sample, this clone was seen a few times. What it binds is unknown. Primers for the PCR totalled 60 Vbeta and 13 Jbeta. Generated by immunoSEQ multiplex PCR, the TCRdb table keeps only in-frame clones and is missing some. The repertoire consists of roughly 120,000 clones, with approximately 77% occurring once and the leading ten covering 4.5% to 5%. The chain has TRBV5-1 and TRBJ2-3; tentative D call: TRBD1 (6 bases). Sequenced sample: PBMCs. This receptor was taken from a man between 45 and 60 years old in good health and CMV-seropositive. DNA of the CDR3: TGCGCCAGCAGACTAGACAGGAATACGCAGTATTTT. Translated, it gives CASRLDRNTQYF.